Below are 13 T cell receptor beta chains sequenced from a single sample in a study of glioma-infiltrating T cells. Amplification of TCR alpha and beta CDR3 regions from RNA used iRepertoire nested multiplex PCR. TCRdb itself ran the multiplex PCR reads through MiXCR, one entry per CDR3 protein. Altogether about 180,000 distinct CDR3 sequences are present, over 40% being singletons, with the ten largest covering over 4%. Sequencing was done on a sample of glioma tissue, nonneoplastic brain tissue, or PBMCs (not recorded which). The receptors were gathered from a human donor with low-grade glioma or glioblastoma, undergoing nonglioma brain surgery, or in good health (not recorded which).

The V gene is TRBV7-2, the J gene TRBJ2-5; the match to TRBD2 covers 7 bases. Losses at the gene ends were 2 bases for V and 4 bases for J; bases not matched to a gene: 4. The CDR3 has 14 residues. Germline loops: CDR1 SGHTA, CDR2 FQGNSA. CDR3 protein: CASSLPTGGETQYF. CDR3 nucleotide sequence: TGTGCCAGCAGCTTACCCACGGGAGGAGAGACCCAGTACTTC.

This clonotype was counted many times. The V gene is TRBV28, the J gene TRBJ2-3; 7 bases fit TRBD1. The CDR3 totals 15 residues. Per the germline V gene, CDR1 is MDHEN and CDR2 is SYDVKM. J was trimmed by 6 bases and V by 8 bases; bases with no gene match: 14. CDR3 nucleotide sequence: TGTGCCAGCTGGACCCCGGGACAGCAGCTGGATACGCAGTATTTT. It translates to CASWTPGQQLDTQYF.

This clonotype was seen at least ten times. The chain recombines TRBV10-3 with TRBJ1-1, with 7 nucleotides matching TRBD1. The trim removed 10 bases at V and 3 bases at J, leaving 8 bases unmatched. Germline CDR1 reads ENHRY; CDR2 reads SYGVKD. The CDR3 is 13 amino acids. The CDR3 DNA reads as TGTGCCACCATAGGACAGGCGGACACTGAAGCTTTCTTT. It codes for CATIGQADTEAFF.

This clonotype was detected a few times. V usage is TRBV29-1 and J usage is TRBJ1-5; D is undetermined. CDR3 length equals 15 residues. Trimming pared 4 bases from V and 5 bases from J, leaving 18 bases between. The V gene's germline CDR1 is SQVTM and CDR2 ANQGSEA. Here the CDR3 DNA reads TGCAGCGTTGGCTACGACATTCCAGCTCATCAGCCCCAGCATTTT. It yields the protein CSVGYDIPAHQPQHF.

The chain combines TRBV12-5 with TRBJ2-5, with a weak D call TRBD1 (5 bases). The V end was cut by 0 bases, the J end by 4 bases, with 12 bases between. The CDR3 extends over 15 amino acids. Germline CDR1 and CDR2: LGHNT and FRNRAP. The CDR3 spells CASGLVPGKGETQYF. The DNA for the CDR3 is TGTGCTAGTGGTTTGGTACCAGGGAAAGGAGAGACCCAGTACTTC.

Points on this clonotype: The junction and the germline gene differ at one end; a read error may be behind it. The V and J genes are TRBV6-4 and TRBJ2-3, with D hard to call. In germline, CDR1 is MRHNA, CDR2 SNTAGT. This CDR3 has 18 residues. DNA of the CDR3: TGTGCCAGAAGTGGCCTTTCCCTGATACTGACTAGCACAGATACGCAGTATTTT. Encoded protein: CARSGLSLILTSTDTQYF.

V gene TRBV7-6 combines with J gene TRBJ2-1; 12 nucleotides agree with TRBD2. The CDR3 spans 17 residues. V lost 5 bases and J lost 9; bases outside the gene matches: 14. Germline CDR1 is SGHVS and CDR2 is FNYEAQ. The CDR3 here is CASSLGLAGTSVSEQFF. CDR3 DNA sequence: TGTGCCAGCAGCCTTGGACTAGCGGGAACGTCAGTAAGTGAGCAGTTCTTC.

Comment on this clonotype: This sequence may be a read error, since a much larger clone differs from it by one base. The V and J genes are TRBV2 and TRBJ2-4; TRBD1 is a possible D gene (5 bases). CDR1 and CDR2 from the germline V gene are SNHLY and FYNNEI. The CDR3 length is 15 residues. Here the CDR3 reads CSTLADTGSKNIQYF. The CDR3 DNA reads TGTTCCACCCTCGCCGATACAGGCTCAAAAAACATTCAGTACTTC.

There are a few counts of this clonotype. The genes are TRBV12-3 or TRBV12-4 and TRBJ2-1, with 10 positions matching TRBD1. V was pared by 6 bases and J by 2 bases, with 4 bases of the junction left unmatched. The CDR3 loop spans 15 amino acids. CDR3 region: CASSLTGGAYNEQFF. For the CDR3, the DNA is TGTGCCAGCAGCCTGACAGGGGGCGCCTACAATGAGCAGTTCTTC.

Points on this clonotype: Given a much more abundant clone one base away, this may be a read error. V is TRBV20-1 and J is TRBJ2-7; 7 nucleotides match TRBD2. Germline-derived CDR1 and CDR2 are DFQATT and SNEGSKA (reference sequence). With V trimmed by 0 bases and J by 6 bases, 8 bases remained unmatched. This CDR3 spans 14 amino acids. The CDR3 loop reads CSARDAGDFPEQYF. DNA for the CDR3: TGCAGTGCTAGAGATGCGGGAGATTTCCCCGAGCAGTACTTC.

For the CDR3, the DNA is TGTGCCAGCAGCTCCCGTAGACTAGCGGACTACAATGAGCAGTTCTTC. Protein sequence: CASSSRRLADYNEQFF. The rearrangement joins TRBV7-8 to TRBJ2-1; 9 positions agree with TRBD2. The CDR3 contains 16 residues. CDR1 and CDR2 from the germline V gene are SGHVS and FQNEAQ. The junction had 7 bases not matched to a gene; V was cut back by 4 bases and J by 3 bases.

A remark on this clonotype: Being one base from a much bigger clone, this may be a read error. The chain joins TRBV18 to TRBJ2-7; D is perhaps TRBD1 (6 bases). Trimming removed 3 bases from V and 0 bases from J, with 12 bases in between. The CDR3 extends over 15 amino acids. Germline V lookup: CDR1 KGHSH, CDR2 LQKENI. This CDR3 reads CASSPGAASSYEQYF. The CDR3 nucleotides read TGTGCCAGCTCACCGGGGGCAGCGAGCTCCTACGAGCAGTACTTC. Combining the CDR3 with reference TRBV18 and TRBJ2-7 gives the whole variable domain NAGVMQNPRHLVRRRGQEARLRCSPMKGHSHVYWYRQLPEEGLKFMVYLQKENIIDESGMPKERFSAEFPKEGPSILRIQQVVRGDSAAYFCASSPGAASSYEQYFGPGTRLTVT.

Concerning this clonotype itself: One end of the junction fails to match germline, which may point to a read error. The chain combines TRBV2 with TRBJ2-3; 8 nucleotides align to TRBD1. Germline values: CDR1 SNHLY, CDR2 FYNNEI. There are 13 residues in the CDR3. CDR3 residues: CDSSGQGTDTQYF. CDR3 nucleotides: TGTGACAGCTCCGGACAGGGAACAGATACGCAGTATTTT.